This entry is about one TCR beta chain. Its antigen is still unknown. This specimen belongs to a study of identical twins. Overall study results and limits: Twin pairs' shared out-of-frame alpha sequences were enriched in low generation probability. Conclusions rested on cross-sectional statistics rather than following the same donors. Memory repertoires showed no such pattern, whereas abundant cord blood beta clonotypes carried fewer insertions.

Via MiXCR, TCRdb re-called the 5' RACE reads, giving one row per CDR3 protein. Found here are 500,000 or so distinct CDR3 sequences, 14% of them singletons; the top ten hold roughly 0.56%. Germline loops: CDR1 SQVTM, CDR2 ANQGSEA. This CDR3 comprises 13 residues. The V and J ends lost 4 bases and 3 bases respectively, with 13 bases between them. The sample was also reused in another study, on yellow fever vaccine responses in identical twins.

The sequenced sample consisted of CD4+ T cells sorted from blood. The chain links TRBV29-1 to TRBJ2-7; D perhaps matches TRBD1 (6 bases). This TCR was recovered from a woman under 30 in good health. The chain's CDR3 is CSVVYRVDYEQYF. The CDR3 region has the DNA TGCAGCGTTGTTTACAGGGTGGACTACGAGCAGTACTTC.